This TCR beta chain was sequenced for a study of CD4 T cells in relation to SARS-CoV-2 and coronaviruses. Clones were sequenced by immunoSEQ multiplex PCR, and TCRdb holds only the in-frame ones, with some missing. In the table there are 24,000 or so clones, around 78% of which are singletons. V was trimmed by 6 bases and J by 6 bases, leaving 14 bases between them. The CDR3 consists of 13 residues. The germline V gene encodes CDR1 MNHEY and CDR2 SVGAGI. This clone was picked up a small number of times. The antigen is undetermined. Unexposed donor CD4+ T cells date from about 2011-2018, before the COVID-19 pandemic. CD4+ T cells were isolated from the cells after more than 8 days of culture.

The receptor comes from a human donor in good health. The chain links TRBV6-5 to TRBJ1-1; D is possibly TRBD1 (5 bases). The sample comprised CD4+ T cells from PBMCs, cultured in vitro. CDR3 in DNA: TGTGCCAGCAGAAGGGGCGGAGGCGCTGAAGCTTTCTTT. It encodes CASRRGGGAEAFF.